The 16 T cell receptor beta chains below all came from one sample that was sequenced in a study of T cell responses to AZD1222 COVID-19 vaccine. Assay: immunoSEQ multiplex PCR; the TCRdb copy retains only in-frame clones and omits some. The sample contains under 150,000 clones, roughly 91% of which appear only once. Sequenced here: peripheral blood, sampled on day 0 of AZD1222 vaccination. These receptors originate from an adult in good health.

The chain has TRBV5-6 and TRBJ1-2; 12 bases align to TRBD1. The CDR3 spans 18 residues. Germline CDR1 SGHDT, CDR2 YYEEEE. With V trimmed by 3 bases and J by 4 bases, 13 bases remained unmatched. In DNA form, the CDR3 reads TGTGCCAGCAGCTGGACCGGGACAGGGGGCGATATTTCCTATGGCTACACCTTC. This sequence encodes CASSWTGTGGDISYGYTF.

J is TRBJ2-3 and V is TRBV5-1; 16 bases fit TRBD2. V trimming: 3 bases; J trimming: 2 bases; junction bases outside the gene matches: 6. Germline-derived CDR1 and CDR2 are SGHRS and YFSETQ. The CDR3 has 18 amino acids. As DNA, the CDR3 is TGCGCCAGCAGCTGGCCGGGGACTAGCGGGGGGGTCACAGATACGCAGTATTTT. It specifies CASSWPGTSGGVTDTQYF.

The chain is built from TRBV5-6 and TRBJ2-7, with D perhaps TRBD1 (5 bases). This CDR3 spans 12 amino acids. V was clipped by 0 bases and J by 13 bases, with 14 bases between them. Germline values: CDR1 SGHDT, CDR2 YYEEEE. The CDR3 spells CASSLGLTGSYF. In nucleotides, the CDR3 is TGTGCCAGCAGCTTGGGGTTAACAGGATCATACTTC.

For the CDR3, the DNA is TGTGCCAGCACCCACCCCAGTAGAAGCACCGGGGAGCTGTTTTTT. This encodes CASTHPSRSTGELFF. The chain couples TRBV2 to TRBJ2-2; D is unresolved. The CDR3 length is 15 residues. The V and J ends lost 7 bases and 4 bases respectively, with 16 bases between them. CDR1 and CDR2 (germline): SNHLY, FYNNEI.

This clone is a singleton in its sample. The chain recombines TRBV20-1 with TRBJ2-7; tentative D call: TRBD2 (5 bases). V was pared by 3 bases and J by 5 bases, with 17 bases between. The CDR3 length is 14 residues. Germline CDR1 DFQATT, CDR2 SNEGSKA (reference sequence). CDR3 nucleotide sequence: TGCAGTGCTAGTCGGAGTCTGGCCGGGAACGAGCAGTACTTC. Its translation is CSASRSLAGNEQYF.

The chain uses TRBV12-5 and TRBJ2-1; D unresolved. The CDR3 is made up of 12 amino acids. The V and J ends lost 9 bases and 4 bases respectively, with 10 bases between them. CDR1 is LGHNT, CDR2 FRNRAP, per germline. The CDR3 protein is CASTPNYNEQFF. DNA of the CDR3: TGTGCTAGCACCCCTAATTACAATGAGCAGTTCTTC.

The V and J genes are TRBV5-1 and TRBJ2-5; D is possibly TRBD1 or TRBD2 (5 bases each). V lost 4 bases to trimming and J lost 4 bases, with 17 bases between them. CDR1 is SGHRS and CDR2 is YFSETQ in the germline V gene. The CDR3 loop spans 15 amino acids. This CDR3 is CASSLSGRLGETQYF. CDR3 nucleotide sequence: TGCGCCAGCAGCCTCTCGGGGCGCTTAGGAGAGACCCAGTACTTC.

CDR3 protein: CATSRDHNEKLFF. The CDR3, as DNA: TGTGCCACCAGCAGGGATCATAATGAAAAACTGTTTTTT. The J gene is TRBJ1-4, the V gene TRBV15; the D is unclear. The V and J ends lost 3 bases and 4 bases respectively, with 6 bases between them. CDR1 is LNHNV and CDR2 is YYDKDF in the germline V gene (reference sequence). The CDR3 is 13 amino acids.

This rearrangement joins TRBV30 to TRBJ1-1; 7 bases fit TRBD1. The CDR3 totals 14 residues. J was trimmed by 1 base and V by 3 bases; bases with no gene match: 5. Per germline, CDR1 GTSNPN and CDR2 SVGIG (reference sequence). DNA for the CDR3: TGTGCCTGGAGCCCCGGACAGGCGAACACTGAAGCTTTCTTT. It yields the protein CAWSPGQANTEAFF.

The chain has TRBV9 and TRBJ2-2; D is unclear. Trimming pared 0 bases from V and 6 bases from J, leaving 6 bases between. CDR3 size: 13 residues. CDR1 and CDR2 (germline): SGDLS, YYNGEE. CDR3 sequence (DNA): TGTGCCAGCAGCGTAGTGGGGTCCGGGGAGCTGTTTTTT. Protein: CASSVVGSGELFF.

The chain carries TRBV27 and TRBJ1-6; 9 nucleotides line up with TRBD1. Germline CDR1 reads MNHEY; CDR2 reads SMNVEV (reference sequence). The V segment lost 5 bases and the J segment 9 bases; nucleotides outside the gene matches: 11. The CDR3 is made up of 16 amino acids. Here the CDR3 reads CASSPRTGDGSSPLHF. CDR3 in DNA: TGTGCCAGCAGTCCGCGGACAGGGGATGGTAGTTCACCCCTCCACTTT.

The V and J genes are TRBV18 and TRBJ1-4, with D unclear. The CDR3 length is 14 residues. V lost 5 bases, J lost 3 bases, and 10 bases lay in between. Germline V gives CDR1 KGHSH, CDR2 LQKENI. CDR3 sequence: CASSKPSANEKLFF. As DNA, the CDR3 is TGTGCCAGCTCAAAACCCTCGGCTAATGAAAAACTGTTTTTT.

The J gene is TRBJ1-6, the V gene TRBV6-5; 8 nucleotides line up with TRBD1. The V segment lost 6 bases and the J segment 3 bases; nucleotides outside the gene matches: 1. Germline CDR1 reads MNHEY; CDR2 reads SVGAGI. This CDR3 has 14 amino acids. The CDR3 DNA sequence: TGTGCCAGCAGGGGACAGGTCTATAATTCACCCCTCCACTTT. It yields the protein CASRGQVYNSPLHF.

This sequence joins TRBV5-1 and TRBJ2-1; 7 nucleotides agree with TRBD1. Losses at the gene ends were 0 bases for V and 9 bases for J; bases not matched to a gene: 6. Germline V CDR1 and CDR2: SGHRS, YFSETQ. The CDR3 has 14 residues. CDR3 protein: CASSLDRGNTEQFF. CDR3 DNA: TGCGCCAGCAGCTTGGACAGGGGTAATACTGAGCAGTTCTTC.

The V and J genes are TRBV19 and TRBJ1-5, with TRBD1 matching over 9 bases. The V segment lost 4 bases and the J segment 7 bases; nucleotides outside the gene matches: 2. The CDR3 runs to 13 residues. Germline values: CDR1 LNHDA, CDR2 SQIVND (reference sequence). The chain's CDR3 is CASSRDREQPQHF. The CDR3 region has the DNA TGTGCCAGTAGTAGGGACAGGGAGCAGCCCCAGCATTTT.

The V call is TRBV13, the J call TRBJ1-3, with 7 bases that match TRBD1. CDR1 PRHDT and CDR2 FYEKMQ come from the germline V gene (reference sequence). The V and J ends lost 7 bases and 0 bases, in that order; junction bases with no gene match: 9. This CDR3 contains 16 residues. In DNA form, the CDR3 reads TGTGCCAGCAACAAACTTGGACAGGCCTCTGGAAACACCATATATTTT. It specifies CASNKLGQASGNTIYF.